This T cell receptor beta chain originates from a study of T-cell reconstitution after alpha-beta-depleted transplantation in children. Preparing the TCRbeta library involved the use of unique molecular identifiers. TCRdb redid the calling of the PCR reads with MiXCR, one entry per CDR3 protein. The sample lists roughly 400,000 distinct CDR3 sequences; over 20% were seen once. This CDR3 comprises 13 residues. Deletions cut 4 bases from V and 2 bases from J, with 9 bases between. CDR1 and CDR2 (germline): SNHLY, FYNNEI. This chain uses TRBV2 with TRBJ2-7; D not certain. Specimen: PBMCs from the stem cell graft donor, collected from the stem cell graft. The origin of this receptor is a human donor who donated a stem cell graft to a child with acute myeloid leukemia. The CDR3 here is CASSGGPAYEQYF. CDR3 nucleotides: TGTGCCAGCAGTGGTGGTCCCGCCTACGAGCAGTACTTC.